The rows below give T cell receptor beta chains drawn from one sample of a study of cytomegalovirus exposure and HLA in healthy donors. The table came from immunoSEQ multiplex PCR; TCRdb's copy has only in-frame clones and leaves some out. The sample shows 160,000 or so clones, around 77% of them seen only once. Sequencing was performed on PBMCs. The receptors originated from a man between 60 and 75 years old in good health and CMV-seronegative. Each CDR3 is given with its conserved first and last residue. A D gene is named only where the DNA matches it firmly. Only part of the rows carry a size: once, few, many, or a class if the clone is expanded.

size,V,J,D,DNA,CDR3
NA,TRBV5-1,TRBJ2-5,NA,TGCGCCAGCAGCTGGGGGACCACAGGGTGGGAGACCCAGTACTTC,CASSWGTTGWETQYF
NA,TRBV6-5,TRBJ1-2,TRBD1,TGTGCCAGCAGTTACTCCGGGACAGGGGGCGACGGCTACACCTTC,CASSYSGTGGDGYTF
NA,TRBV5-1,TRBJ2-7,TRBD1,TGCGCCAGCAGCTATACAGGGGGAAGCAACGAGCAGTACTTC,CASSYTGGSNEQYF
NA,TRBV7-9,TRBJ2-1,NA,TGTGCCAGCAGCTTAGAGCAGGCGTACAATGAGCAGTTCTTC,CASSLEQAYNEQFF
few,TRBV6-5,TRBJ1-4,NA,TGTGCCAGCAGTTACAGGGGGGGGGAAAAACTGTTTTTT,CASSYRGGEKLFF
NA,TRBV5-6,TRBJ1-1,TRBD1,TGTGCCAGCAGCCCGGGACTCCAGGGGGCTGAAGCTTTCTTT,CASSPGLQGAEAFF
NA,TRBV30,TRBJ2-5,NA,TGTGCCTGGAGTCGGAGTAGCGGCACGTACCAAGAGACCCAGTACTTC,CAWSRSSGTYQETQYF
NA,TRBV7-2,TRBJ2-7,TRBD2,TGTGCCAGCAGCTATGGACTAGCGGGCCCAGGGACCTCCTACGAGCAGTACTTC,CASSYGLAGPGTSYEQYF
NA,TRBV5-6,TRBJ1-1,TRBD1,TGTGCCAGCAGCGCAGGGGGTCCGGCTTTCTTT,CASSAGGPAFF
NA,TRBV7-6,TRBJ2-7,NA,TGTGCCAGCAGCTTAGCATCAGGGGTAGGCTACGAGCAGTACTTC,CASSLASGVGYEQYF
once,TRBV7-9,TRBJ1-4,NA,TGTGCCAGCAGCCCGGAGGGCCGAAATGAAAAACTGTTTTTT,CASSPEGRNEKLFF
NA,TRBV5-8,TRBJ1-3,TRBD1,TGTGCCAGCAGCCTGAGGACAGGGGTTGGAAACACCATATATTTT,CASSLRTGVGNTIYF
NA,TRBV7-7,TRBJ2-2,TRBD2,TGTGCCAGCAGTTTACGGACTAGCGGCACCGGGGAGCTGTTTTTT,CASSLRTSGTGELFF
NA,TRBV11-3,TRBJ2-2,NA,TGTGCCAGCAGTTTCTTGAACACCGGGGAGCTGTTTTTT,CASSFLNTGELFF